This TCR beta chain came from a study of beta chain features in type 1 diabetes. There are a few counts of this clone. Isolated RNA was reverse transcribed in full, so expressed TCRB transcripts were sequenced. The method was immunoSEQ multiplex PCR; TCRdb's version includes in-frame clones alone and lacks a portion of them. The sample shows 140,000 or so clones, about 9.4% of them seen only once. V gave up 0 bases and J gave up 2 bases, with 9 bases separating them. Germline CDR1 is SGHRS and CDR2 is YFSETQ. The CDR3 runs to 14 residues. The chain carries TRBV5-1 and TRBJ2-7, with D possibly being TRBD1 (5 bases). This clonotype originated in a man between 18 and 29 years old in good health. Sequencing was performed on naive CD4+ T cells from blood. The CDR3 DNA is TGCGCCAGCAGCTTGGATGCCAGGGCCTACGAGCAGTACTTC. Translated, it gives CASSLDARAYEQYF.